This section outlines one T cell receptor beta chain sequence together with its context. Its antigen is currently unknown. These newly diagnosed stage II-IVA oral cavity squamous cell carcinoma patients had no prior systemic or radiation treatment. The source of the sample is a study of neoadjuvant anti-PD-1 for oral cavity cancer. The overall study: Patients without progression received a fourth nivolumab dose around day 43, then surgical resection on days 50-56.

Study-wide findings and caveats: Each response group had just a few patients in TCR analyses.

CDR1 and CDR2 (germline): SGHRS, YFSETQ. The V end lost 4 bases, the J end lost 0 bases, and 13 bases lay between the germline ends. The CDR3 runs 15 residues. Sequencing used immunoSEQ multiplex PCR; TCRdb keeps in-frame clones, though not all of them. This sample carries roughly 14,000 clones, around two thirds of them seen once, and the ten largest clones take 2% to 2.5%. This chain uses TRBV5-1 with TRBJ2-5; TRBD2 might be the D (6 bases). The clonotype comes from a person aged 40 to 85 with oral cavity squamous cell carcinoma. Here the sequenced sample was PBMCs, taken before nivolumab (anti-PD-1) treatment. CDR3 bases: TGCGCCAGCAGCCCGGGACTGATCAACCAAGAGACCCAGTACTTC. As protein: CASSPGLINQETQYF. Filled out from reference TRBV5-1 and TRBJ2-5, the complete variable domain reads KAGVTQTPRYLIKTRGQQVTLSCSPISGHRSVSWYQQTPGQGLQFLFEYFSETQRNKGNFPGRFSGRQFSNSRSEMNVSTLELGDSALYLCASSPGLINQETQYFGPGTRLLVL.